This TCR beta chain is from a study of cytomegalovirus exposure and HLA in healthy donors. Study information: Later analysis reported that the 110 or so validation repertoires shared the platform of the 650 to 700 first-cohort repertoires.

Generated by immunoSEQ multiplex PCR, the TCRdb table keeps only in-frame clones and is missing some. Among over 70,000 clones, around 90% were seen once, and the ten largest hold 3.5% to 4%. On this clone: The antigen is undetermined.

Study-level findings and limits: Despite most TCR sequences being rare, some public TCRs occurred in many donors. In vitro assays verified that three CMV-associated chains recognized CMV antigens specifically. The authors listed 180 or so TCR beta chains as cytomegalovirus-associated.

V gave up 2 bases and J gave up 3 bases, with 14 bases separating them. The CDR3 totals 17 residues. Germline CDR1 SGHVS, CDR2 FQNEAQ. The sequence came from a woman between 18 and 30 years old in good health and CMV-seropositive. The sample consisted of PBMCs. V and J are TRBV7-8 and TRBJ1-6, with D perhaps TRBD1 (6 bases). The CDR3 DNA is TGTGCCAGCAGCTTAAGCGGGGGGCGCGGCTATAATTCACCCCTCCACTTT. It encodes CASSLSGGRGYNSPLHF.